This TCR beta chain stems from a study of breast tumors, draining lymph nodes, adjacent tissues. Trimming removed 4 bases at V and 7 bases at J, with 14 bases between. This CDR3 has 13 amino acids. The germline V gene has CDR1 SGHRS and CDR2 YFSETQ. This clonotype was recorded many times. Samples came from axillary lymph nodes draining the breast cancer. Each CDR3 protein is one row after TCRdb ran MiXCR on the multiplex PCR reads. The table shows 150,000 to 200,000 distinct CDR3 sequences, with approximately 30% occurring only once. The receptor was isolated from a female donor with breast cancer. Some clones in this sample may be carry-over from other donors' samples. The sequenced material came from axillary lymph node tissue. The rearrangement links TRBV5-1 to TRBJ1-2, with D unclear. The CDR3 loop reads CASSSDGVSGYTF. CDR3 coding DNA: TGCGCCAGCAGCAGTGATGGTGTTAGTGGCTACACCTTC.